Following are 8 T cell receptor beta chains from one sample sequenced in a study of T cells in Graves' hyperthyroidism and ophthalmopathy. RNA transcripts served as the template for amplifying TCR beta CDR3 regions. The primer set for the first-round RT-PCR of the TCR CDR3 was HTBI. TCRdb fed the multiplex PCR reads into MiXCR, producing one record per CDR3 protein. The profile covers hundreds of thousands of distinct CDR3 sequences, with 15% to 18% appearing a single time and roughly an eighth taken by the ten largest. The sample consisted of blood. Receptors originate from a woman aged 18-29 years with Graves' hyperthyroidism.

This clonotype was recorded many times. The chain recombines TRBV28 with TRBJ1-5; perhaps TRBD1 as D (6 bases). CDR1 and CDR2 from the germline V gene are MDHEN and SYDVKM. CDR3 size: 16 residues. V gave up 6 bases and J gave up 0 bases, with 15 bases separating them. CDR3 sequence: CASSPHLTGSNQPQHF. CDR3 nucleotide sequence: TGTGCCAGCAGCCCTCACCTGACAGGTAGCAATCAGCCCCAGCATTTT.

In its sample, this clonotype was seen many times. The chain uses TRBV12-3 or TRBV12-4 and TRBJ1-1; D remains unclear. The V and J ends lost 5 bases and 8 bases respectively, with 12 bases between them. The CDR3 contains 12 residues. Here the CDR3 reads CASSLIPLEAFF. DNA of the CDR3: TGTGCCAGCAGTCTGATACCCCTGGAAGCTTTCTTT.

This clonotype was counted at least ten times. This chain joins TRBV12-3 or TRBV12-4 and TRBJ1-1, with D possibly matching TRBD1 (5 bases). V was clipped by 4 bases and J by 3 bases, with 12 bases between them. CDR3 length: 14 amino acids. The CDR3, as DNA: TGTGCCAGCAGTTGGAGCGGGGGTGACACTGAAGCTTTCTTT. Translating gives CASSWSGGDTEAFF.

The chain links TRBV5-1 to TRBJ2-7; TRBD1 matches 12 bases. Trimming at V came to 1 base and at J to 5 bases, leaving 16 bases not matched to a gene. CDR3 length: 19 residues. Germline values: CDR1 SGHRS, CDR2 YFSETQ. CDR3 in amino acids: CASSLWRGDRGRKDDEQYF. For the CDR3, the DNA is TGCGCCAGCAGCTTGTGGCGTGGGGACAGGGGGCGCAAAGACGACGAGCAGTACTTC. The full variable domain, in which reference TRBV5-1 and TRBJ2-7 provide the parts outside the CDR3, is KAGVTQTPRYLIKTRGQQVTLSCSPISGHRSVSWYQQTPGQGLQFLFEYFSETQRNKGNFPGRFSGRQFSNSRSEMNVSTLELGDSALYLCASSLWRGDRGRKDDEQYFGPGTRLTVT.

The sample holds many counts of this clonotype. The chain combines TRBV18 with TRBJ2-3, with D perhaps matching TRBD2 (6 bases). Germline V gene lookup returns CDR1 KGHSH and CDR2 LQKENI. The CDR3 is made up of 15 amino acids. V lost 3 bases and J lost 4, with 14 bases in between. The CDR3 DNA reads as TGTGCCAGCTCACCGGGGGGAGAAAGAGCAGATACGCAGTATTTT. Encoded protein: CASSPGGERADTQYF. The full variable domain, its missing parts supplied by reference TRBV18 and TRBJ2-3, is NAGVMQNPRHLVRRRGQEARLRCSPMKGHSHVYWYRQLPEEGLKFMVYLQKENIIDESGMPKERFSAEFPKEGPSILRIQQVVRGDSAAYFCASSPGGERADTQYFGPGTRLTVL.

This clonotype occurred a few times. The rearrangement joins TRBV5-1 to TRBJ2-3; D ambiguous. CDR1 and CDR2 (germline): SGHRS, YFSETQ. V shed 0 bases and J shed 0 bases, with 14 bases lying between them. This CDR3 contains 17 residues. The CDR3 DNA is TGCGCCAGCAGCTTGGGACGGCGACCTGCTAGCACAGATACGCAGTATTTT. Translating gives CASSLGRRPASTDTQYF.

This clonotype was detected only a few times. The chain links TRBV27 to TRBJ2-5; 8 nucleotides align to TRBD1. The CDR3 length is 14 residues. The V segment lost 5 bases and the J segment 4 bases; nucleotides outside the gene matches: 6. The V gene's germline CDR1 is MNHEY and CDR2 SMNVEV (reference sequence). CDR3 protein: CASSTRQGPETQYF. For the CDR3, the DNA is TGTGCCAGCAGTACAAGACAGGGGCCAGAGACCCAGTACTTC.

The chain couples TRBV6-1 to TRBJ1-2, with a tentative D call TRBD1 (6 bases). There are 14 residues in the CDR3. Germline V gene data show CDR1 as MNHNS and CDR2 as SASEGT. Trimming shortened V by 6 bases and J by 4 bases, and 15 bases separated the two germline ends. The CDR3 sequence: CASRGSTGTYGYTF. The CDR3 DNA is TGTGCCAGCAGGGGAAGTACAGGGACCTATGGCTACACCTTC.